This T cell receptor beta chain was captured in a study of PD-L1 blockade in urothelial cancer. Background on the study: Males with bladder-origin urothelial cancer constituted twenty-five of 29 patients. Prior regimens of chemotherapy numbered 0 to 3 per patient. Blood analysis took place 3 weeks (second dose) and 6 weeks after treatment start. The median number of T cells present in blood samples was about 130,000.

TCRdb's table, derived via immunoSEQ multiplex PCR, lists solely in-frame clones and lacks some. The sample lists about 63,000 clones, roughly four fifths occurring once. The time point is: pretreatment peripheral blood. There are 14 residues in the CDR3. V shed 3 bases and J 6 bases; nucleotides not matched to a gene: 3. The germline V gene encodes CDR1 LNHNV and CDR2 YYDKDF (reference sequence). The origin of this receptor is a man aged 65-85 years with urothelial cancer. Sequences were derived from PBMCs, sampled around atezolizumab (anti-PD-L1) treatment. The chain combines TRBV15 with TRBJ1-5; 9 bases line up with TRBD1. The CDR3 loop reads CATSRDRGFQPQHF. CDR3 coding DNA: TGTGCCACCAGCAGGGACAGGGGATTTCAGCCCCAGCATTTT.